Listed here are 20 T cell receptor beta chains from one sample, sequenced in a study of blood T cell repertoires in COVID-19. Sequenced by immunoSEQ multiplex PCR; TCRdb stores in-frame clones only, minus some. There are 130,000 or so clones in the sample; around four fifths occur only once, and about 18% lies in the top ten. The sequencing sample was made of peripheral blood. Receptors originate from an elderly man with acute or convalescent COVID-19.

This clone was found once. V and J are TRBV2 and TRBJ2-2; 8 nucleotides align to TRBD2. The length of the CDR3 is 15 residues. V lost 8 bases, J lost 4 bases, and 9 bases stayed unmatched. Germline CDR1 and CDR2: SNHLY and FYNNEI. The CDR3 DNA follows: TGTGCCAGCGCTCGAATAGCGGGGTCCACCGGGGAGCTGTTTTTT. Residues: CASARIAGSTGELFF.

The V gene is TRBV3-1 (or the pseudogene TRBV3-2), the J gene TRBJ1-1, with D tentatively TRBD1 (6 bases). Between the trimmed V and J ends, which lost 0 bases and 5 bases, there was a span of 16 bases. CDR3 size: 16 residues. The V gene's germline CDR1 is LGHDT and CDR2 YNNKEL (reference sequence). The DNA for the CDR3 is TGTGCCAGCAGCCAAGAATATACAGGGCAGGGAACTGAAGCTTTCTTT. As protein: CASSQEYTGQGTEAFF.

V gene TRBV6-5 combines with J gene TRBJ1-1; D might be TRBD1 (5 bases). V dropped 5 bases and J dropped 1 base, with 8 bases sitting between them. CDR3 size: 13 residues. Germline V gene data show CDR1 as MNHEY and CDR2 as SVGAGI. The DNA for the CDR3 is TGTGCCAGCAGTAAACAGGCGAACACTGAAGCTTTCTTT. Residues: CASSKQANTEAFF.

The V and J genes are TRBV2 and TRBJ2-3; 10 positions agree with TRBD2. The CDR3 loop spans 16 amino acids. The germline V gene encodes CDR1 SNHLY and CDR2 FYNNEI. V lost 5 bases and J lost 7; bases outside the gene matches: 12. The CDR3 loop is CASSSSTSGVMNTQYF. The DNA of the CDR3 is TGTGCCAGCAGTAGTAGTACTAGCGGGGTGATGAATACGCAGTATTTT. The full variable domain, in which reference TRBV2 and TRBJ2-3 provide the parts outside the CDR3, is EPEVTQTPSHQVTQMGQEVILRCVPISNHLYFYWYRQILGQKVEFLVSFYNNEISEKSEIFDDQFSVERPDGSNFTLKIRSTKLEDSAMYFCASSSSTSGVMNTQYFGPGTRLTVL.

This clone was observed a handful of times. The chain joins TRBV3-1 (or the pseudogene TRBV3-2) to TRBJ2-7; 8 bases are a match to TRBD1. V lost 1 base, J lost 6 bases, and 17 bases stayed unmatched. This CDR3 is built from 18 residues. Germline V lookup: CDR1 LGHDT, CDR2 YNNKEL (reference sequence). The CDR3 protein is CASSQAVAGGVDWGEQYF. The CDR3 region has the DNA TGTGCCAGCAGCCAAGCCGTAGCAGGGGGCGTCGACTGGGGCGAGCAGTACTTC.

The V call is TRBV4-2, the J call TRBJ2-2; 7 positions agree with TRBD1. The J segment lost 4 bases and the V segment lost 4 bases, leaving 6 bases of the junction unmatched. This CDR3 comprises 15 residues. Germline values: CDR1 LGHNA, CDR2 YNFKEQ. The CDR3 here is CASSRETGFTGELFF. CDR3 bases: TGTGCCAGCAGCCGCGAGACAGGGTTCACCGGGGAGCTGTTTTTT.

The genes are TRBV9 and TRBJ2-1, with D possibly TRBD2 on 6 matching bases. Per the germline V gene, CDR1 is SGDLS and CDR2 is YYNGEE. The V and J ends lost 4 bases and 9 bases respectively, with 14 bases between them. The CDR3 has 13 residues. For the CDR3, the DNA is TGTGCCAGCAGCCCGGGCGCGGGGACTGAGCAGTTCTTC. This codes for CASSPGAGTEQFF.

The chain joins TRBV2 to TRBJ1-1; 7 bases align to TRBD1. This CDR3 has 15 amino acids. The junction had 6 bases not matched to a gene; V was cut back by 4 bases and J by 1 base. The germline CDR1 and CDR2 sequences are SNHLY and FYNNEI. This CDR3 reads CASSATSGGNTEAFF. The CDR3, as DNA: TGTGCCAGCAGTGCTACCTCAGGGGGGAACACTGAAGCTTTCTTT.

The chain combines TRBV7-2 with TRBJ2-1; TRBD2 might be the D (6 bases). The germline CDR1 and CDR2 sequences are SGHTA and FQGNSA. V was cut by 6 bases and J by 4 bases, with 13 bases left in between. The CDR3 sequence is 14 residues long. CDR3 nucleotides: TGTGCCAGCAGATGGGACTCCGGATACAATGAGCAGTTCTTC. Its protein product is CASRWDSGYNEQFF. The variable domain in full, with the rest retrieved from reference TRBV7-2 and TRBJ2-1, is GAGVSQSPSNKVTEKGKDVELRCDPISGHTALYWYRQSLGQGLEFLIYFQGNSAPDKSGLPSDRFSAERTGGSVSTLTIQRTQQEDSAVYLCASRWDSGYNEQFFGPGTRLTVL.

The chain combines TRBV2 with TRBJ1-1; no clear D. Trimming stripped 7 bases from V and 4 bases from J, with 13 bases between. The CDR3 sequence is 13 residues long. CDR1 is SNHLY, CDR2 FYNNEI, per germline. The DNA for the CDR3 is TGTGCCAGCATAAGAACAGAAGGCACTGAAGCTTTCTTT. It encodes CASIRTEGTEAFF. Based on the CDR3 plus reference TRBV2 and TRBJ1-1, the full variable domain is EPEVTQTPSHQVTQMGQEVILRCVPISNHLYFYWYRQILGQKVEFLVSFYNNEISEKSEIFDDQFSVERPDGSNFTLKIRSTKLEDSAMYFCASIRTEGTEAFFGQGTRLTVV.

V gene TRBV7-2 combines with J gene TRBJ2-2; unclear D gene. V was shortened by 3 bases and J by 6 bases, with 8 bases between the two germline ends. The germline gives CDR1 SGHTA, CDR2 FQGNSA. The CDR3 is 13 residues long. CDR3 bases: TGTGCCAGCAGCTTGCCGGTATCCGGGGAGCTGTTTTTT. Its protein product is CASSLPVSGELFF.

The CDR3 is CASSSPGSRGNEQFF. CDR3 in DNA: TGTGCCAGCAGTTCGCCGGGATCTAGAGGGAATGAGCAGTTCTTC. The chain carries TRBV28 and TRBJ2-1; D is possibly TRBD2 (5 bases). Between the trimmed V and J ends, which lost 4 bases and 7 bases, there was a span of 17 bases. CDR3 length: 15 residues. Germline CDR1 reads MDHEN; CDR2 reads SYDVKM.

The V gene is TRBV9, the J gene TRBJ1-2, with D unclear. Trimming took 0 bases from V and 1 from J, leaving 10 bases between them. The CDR3 runs 15 residues. CDR1 is SGDLS, CDR2 YYNGEE, per germline. The DNA of the CDR3 is TGTGCCAGCAGCGTAGATCCGACTATTAACTATGGCTACACCTTC. This sequence encodes CASSVDPTINYGYTF.

The count of this clone is one. This rearrangement joins TRBV15 to TRBJ1-2, with a possible D match to TRBD1 (6 bases). Looked up from germline, CDR1 is LNHNV and CDR2 is YYDKDF (reference sequence). This CDR3 has 14 residues. The ends were cut back, 8 bases at V and 4 bases at J, with 17 bases in the middle. This chain's CDR3 is CATGVGGPTYGYTF. CDR3 bases: TGTGCCACCGGGGTCGGGGGGCCCACCTATGGCTACACCTTC.

This chain links TRBV24-1 with TRBJ2-2; 14 nucleotides line up with TRBD2. Germline CDR1 reads KGHDR; CDR2 reads SFDVKD. The CDR3 contains 19 residues. Trimming took 5 bases from V and 0 from J; bases not matched to a gene: 7. The CDR3 bases are TGTGCCACCAGTGGTGGCGGACTAGCGGGGGGAGCGAACACCGGGGAGCTGTTTTTT. As protein: CATSGGGLAGGANTGELFF.

This clone showed up just once. The chain uses TRBV2 and TRBJ2-6; TRBD2 might be the D (6 bases). Trimming removed 4 bases at V and 0 bases at J, with 19 bases between. Germline V gene lookup returns CDR1 SNHLY and CDR2 FYNNEI. This CDR3 spans 19 amino acids. The CDR3 DNA reads as TGTGCCAGCAGTGGCGACGTTGGGACTCTCAGCTCTGGGGCCAACGTCCTGACTTTC. Translated: CASSGDVGTLSSGANVLTF. Using reference TRBV2 and TRBJ2-6 for the parts outside the CDR3, the full variable domain is EPEVTQTPSHQVTQMGQEVILRCVPISNHLYFYWYRQILGQKVEFLVSFYNNEISEKSEIFDDQFSVERPDGSNFTLKIRSTKLEDSAMYFCASSGDVGTLSSGANVLTFGAGSRLTVL.

This clone was counted a few times. The rearrangement joins TRBV4-3 to TRBJ1-5; D unresolved. CDR3 size: 16 residues. The germline V gene has CDR1 LGHNA and CDR2 YSLEER. The V gene lost 0 bases and the J gene lost 0 bases, with 9 bases spanning the gap. CDR3 in amino acids: CASSQDWSSSNQPQHF. Written as DNA, the CDR3 is TGCGCCAGCAGCCAAGATTGGTCCAGTAGCAATCAGCCCCAGCATTTT.

The chain uses TRBV10-2 and TRBJ2-7, with TRBD1 matching 7 bases. Germline CDR1 reads WSHSY; CDR2 reads SAAADI. This CDR3 is built from 14 residues. V lost 7 bases, J lost 0 bases, and 6 bases stayed unmatched. CDR3 sequence reads: CASTWDSVSYEQYF. DNA for the CDR3: TGCGCCAGCACTTGGGACAGTGTCTCCTACGAGCAGTACTTC.

This clone is a singleton in its sample. This rearrangement joins TRBV12-5 to TRBJ1-1, with 9 bases fitting TRBD1. V lost 5 bases to trimming and J lost 1 base; unmatched junction nucleotides: 5. Germline loops: CDR1 LGHNT, CDR2 FRNRAP. This CDR3 comprises 15 residues. The CDR3 reads CASGPDRGWNTEAFF. The CDR3 coding sequence is TGTGCTAGTGGTCCCGACAGGGGGTGGAACACTGAAGCTTTCTTT. The full variable domain, rest sourced from reference TRBV12-5 and TRBJ1-1, is DARVTQTPRHKVTEMGQEVTMRCQPILGHNTVFWYRQTMMQGLELLAYFRNRAPLDDSGMPKDRFSAEMPDATLATLKIQPSEPRDSAVYFCASGPDRGWNTEAFFGQGTRLTVV.

This chain links TRBV2 with TRBJ2-1, with D tentatively TRBD2 (6 bases). The CDR3 spans 14 residues. Germline V gene data show CDR1 as SNHLY and CDR2 as FYNNEI. Trimming stripped 9 bases from V and 1 base from J, with 13 bases between. The CDR3 DNA reads TGTGCCAGTCTGGACTATCTTTCCTACAATGAGCAGTTCTTC. Encoded protein: CASLDYLSYNEQFF. Looking up the rest from reference TRBV2 and TRBJ2-1 gives the full variable domain: EPEVTQTPSHQVTQMGQEVILRCVPISNHLYFYWYRQILGQKVEFLVSFYNNEISEKSEIFDDQFSVERPDGSNFTLKIRSTKLEDSAMYFCASLDYLSYNEQFFGPGTRLTVL.